This T cell receptor (beta chain) is drawn from a study of blood T cells in healthy people across ages. Germline V gene lookup returns CDR1 SGHAT and CDR2 FQNNGV. V was pared by 4 bases and J by 3 bases, with 15 bases between. The CDR3 runs 15 residues. A second PCR, run for about 7 to 11 cycles, used a sample-barcoded 5' primer plus a J-beta primer mix. TCRdb analysed the 5' RACE reads with MiXCR anew, one entry per CDR3 protein. The sample shows around 1,000,000 distinct CDR3 sequences, under 30% of them seen only once. This sample also appeared in a second study, on T cells of mothers and their children.

The chain carries TRBV11-2 and TRBJ1-2; D remains unclear. The receptor was isolated from a girl between 2 and 10 years old in good health. Sequencing was done on a sample of blood. Here the CDR3 reads CASSSSAGGDYGYTF. In DNA form, the CDR3 reads TGTGCCAGCAGCTCGTCGGCGGGTGGAGACTATGGCTACACCTTC.